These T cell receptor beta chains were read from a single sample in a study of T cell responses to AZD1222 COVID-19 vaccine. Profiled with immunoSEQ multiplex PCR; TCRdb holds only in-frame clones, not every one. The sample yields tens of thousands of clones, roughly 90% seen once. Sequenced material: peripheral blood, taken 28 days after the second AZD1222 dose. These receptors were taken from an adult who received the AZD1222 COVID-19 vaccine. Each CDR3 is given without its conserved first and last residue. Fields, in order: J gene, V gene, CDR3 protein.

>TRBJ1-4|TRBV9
ASSVGGAGEKLF
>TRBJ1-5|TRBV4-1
ASSQGVSGVHNSNQPQH
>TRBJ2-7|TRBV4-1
ASSPMVAGVYEQY
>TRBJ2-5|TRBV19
ASSPKSERETQY
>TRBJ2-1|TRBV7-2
ASSLGPTVRYNEQF
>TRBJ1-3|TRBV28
ASRTRQGAGNTIY
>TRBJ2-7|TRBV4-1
ASSQDGPGGSYEQY
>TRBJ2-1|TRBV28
ASTGTGGDEQF
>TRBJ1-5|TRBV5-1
ASSFKPNQPQH
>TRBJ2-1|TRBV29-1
SVGVASGYNEQF
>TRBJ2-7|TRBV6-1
ASSEAGTGGYEQY
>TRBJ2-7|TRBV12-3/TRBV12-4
ASSWTTRGEQY
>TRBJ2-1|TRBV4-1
ASSQDSGTSGRSSYNEQF
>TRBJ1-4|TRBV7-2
ASSLHATNEKLF
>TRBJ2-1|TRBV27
ASSPGDISYNEQF
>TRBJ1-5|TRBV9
ASSVEGAAGPQH
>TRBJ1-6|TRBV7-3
ASSLESSYNSPLH
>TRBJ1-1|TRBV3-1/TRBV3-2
ASSQRPGPANTEAF
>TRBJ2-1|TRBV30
AWSVASYEQF
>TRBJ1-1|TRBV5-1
ASSLQGGTEAF
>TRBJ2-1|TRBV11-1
ASSSPESGRFEQF
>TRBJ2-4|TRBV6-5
ASSLRGLAKNIQY
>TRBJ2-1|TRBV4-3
ASSHGTFVVNEQF
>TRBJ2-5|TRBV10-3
AIRSGTSEETQY
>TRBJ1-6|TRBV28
ASSPRTPWVLGSSYNSPLH
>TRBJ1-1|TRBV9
ASSTNSGNTEAF
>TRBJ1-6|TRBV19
ASRSWVGSSYNSPLH
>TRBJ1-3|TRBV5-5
ASSLAVPLAGNTIY
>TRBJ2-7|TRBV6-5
ASSYSGQSSYEQY
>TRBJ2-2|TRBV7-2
ASSRNTGVGGELF
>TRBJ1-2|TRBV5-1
ASSPDNYGYT
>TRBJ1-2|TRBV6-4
ASSGGGGYT
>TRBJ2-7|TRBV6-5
ASSYSISGSFGEQY
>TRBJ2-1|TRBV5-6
ASSLVLVNEQF
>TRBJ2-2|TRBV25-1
ASKGGTGELF
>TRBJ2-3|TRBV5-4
ASTRQGMITDTQY
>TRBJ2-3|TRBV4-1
ASSQDQALASGNTQY
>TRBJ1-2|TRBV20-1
SASSSTGIGYT
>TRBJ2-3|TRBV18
ASSPLGTGTDTQY
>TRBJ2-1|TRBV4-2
ASSRQPGQTYNEQF
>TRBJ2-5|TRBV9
ASSVLDSSQETQY
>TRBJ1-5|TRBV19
ASSWTGGGNQPQH
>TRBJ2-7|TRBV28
ASNLGPAYEQY
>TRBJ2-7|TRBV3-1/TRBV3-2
ASSQGLLYEQY
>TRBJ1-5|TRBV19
ASSIVWGPQPQH
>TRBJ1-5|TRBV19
ASSIDSSNQPQH
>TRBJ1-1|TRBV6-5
ASSYSNTGTEAF
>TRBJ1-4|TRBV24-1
ATSEGIATNEKLF
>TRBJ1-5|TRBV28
ASSLTGSGNQPQH
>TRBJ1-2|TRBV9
ASRRQGAYGYT
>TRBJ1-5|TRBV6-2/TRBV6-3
ASSLQGSNQPQH
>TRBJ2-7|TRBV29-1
SAGLAGGPLY
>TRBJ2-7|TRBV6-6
ASRTASGQGTGEQY
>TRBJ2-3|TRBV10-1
ASSDGGEADTQY
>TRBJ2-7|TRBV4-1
ASSHRDRGYEQY
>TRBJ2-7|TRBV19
ASSMRTGGAYEQY
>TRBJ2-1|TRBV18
ASSPRLAGDNEQF
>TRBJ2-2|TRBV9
ASSVREGQAYTGELF
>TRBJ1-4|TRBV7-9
ASSLELGGSEKLF
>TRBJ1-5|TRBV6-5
ASMAGGRGNQPQH